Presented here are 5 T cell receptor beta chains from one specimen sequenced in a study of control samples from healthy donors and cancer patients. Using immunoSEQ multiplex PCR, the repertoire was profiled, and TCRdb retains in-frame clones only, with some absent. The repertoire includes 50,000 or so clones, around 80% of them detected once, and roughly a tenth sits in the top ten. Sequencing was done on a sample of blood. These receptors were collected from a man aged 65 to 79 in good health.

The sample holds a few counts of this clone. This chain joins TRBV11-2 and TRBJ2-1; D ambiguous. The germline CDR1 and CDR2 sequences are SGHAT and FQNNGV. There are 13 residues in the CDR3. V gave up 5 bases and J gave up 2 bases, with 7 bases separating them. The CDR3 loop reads CASSPGAYNEQFF. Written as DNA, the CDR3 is TGTGCCAGCAGCCCCGGAGCCTACAATGAGCAGTTCTTC.

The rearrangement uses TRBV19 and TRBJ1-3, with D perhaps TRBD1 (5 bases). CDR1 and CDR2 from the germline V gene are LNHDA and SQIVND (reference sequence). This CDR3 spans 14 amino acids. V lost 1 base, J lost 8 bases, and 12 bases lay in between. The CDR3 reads CASSIGQGGHTIYF. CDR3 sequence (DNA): TGTGCCAGTAGTATAGGCCAGGGAGGACACACCATATATTTT.

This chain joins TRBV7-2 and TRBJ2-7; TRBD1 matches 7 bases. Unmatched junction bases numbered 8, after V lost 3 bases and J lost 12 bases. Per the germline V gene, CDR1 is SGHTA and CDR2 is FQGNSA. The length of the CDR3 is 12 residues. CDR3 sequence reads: CASSFPGQQMYF. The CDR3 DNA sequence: TGTGCCAGCAGCTTCCCGGGACAGCAGATGTACTTC.

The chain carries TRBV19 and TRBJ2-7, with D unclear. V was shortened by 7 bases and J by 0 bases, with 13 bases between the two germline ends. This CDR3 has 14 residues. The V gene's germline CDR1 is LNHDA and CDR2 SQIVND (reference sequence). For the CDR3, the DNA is TGTGCCAGTACCTCCTCCTGGGACTCCTACGAGCAGTACTTC. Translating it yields CASTSSWDSYEQYF.

CDR3 in amino acids: CASSPRHAGGQPQHF. The CDR3 region has the DNA TGTGCCAGCAGCCCTAGACATGCTGGCGGTCAGCCCCAGCATTTT. This chain joins TRBV11-2 and TRBJ1-5, with D uncertain. Deletions cut 5 bases from V and 6 bases from J, with 17 bases between. This CDR3 is 15 amino acids long. Germline CDR1 and CDR2: SGHAT and FQNNGV. Full variable domain (missing parts from reference TRBV11-2 and TRBJ1-5): EAGVAQSPRYKIIEKRQSVAFWCNPISGHATLYWYQQILGQGPKLLIQFQNNGVVDDSQLPKDRFSAERLKGVDSTLKIQPAKLEDSAVYLCASSPRHAGGQPQHFGDGTRLSIL.